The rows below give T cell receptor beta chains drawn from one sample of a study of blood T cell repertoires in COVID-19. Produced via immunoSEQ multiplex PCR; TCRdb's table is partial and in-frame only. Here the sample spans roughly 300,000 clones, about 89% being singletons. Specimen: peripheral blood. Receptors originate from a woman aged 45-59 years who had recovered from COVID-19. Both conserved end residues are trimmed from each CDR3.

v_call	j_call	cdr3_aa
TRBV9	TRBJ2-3	ASSVSSGRGTDTQY
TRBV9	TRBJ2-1	ASSVTTSSFDEQF
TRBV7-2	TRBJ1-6	ASSLGGLETSYNSPLH
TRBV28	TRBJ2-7	ASILTGGVHEQY
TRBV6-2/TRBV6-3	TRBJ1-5	ASSHRGLHDQPQH
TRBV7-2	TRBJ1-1	ASSSTGEGGAF
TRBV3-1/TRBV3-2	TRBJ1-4	ASSHRTGNEKLF
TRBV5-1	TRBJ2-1	ASSFLDSLQYNEQF
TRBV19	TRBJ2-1	AASQGGANNEQF
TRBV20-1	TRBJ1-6	SASFGPGINSPLH
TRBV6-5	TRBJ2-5	ASSYSRGTQY
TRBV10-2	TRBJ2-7	ASSDIGDRGSGEQY
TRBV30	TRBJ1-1	AWITGRTEAF
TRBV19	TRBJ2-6	ASTPGQYVLT
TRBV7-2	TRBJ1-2	ASSPRQGSGYT
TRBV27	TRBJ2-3	ASSLYASTDTQY
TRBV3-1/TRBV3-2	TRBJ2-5	ASSQRQTGGSETQY
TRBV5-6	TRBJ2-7	ASSIGLAGEQY
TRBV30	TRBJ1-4	AWSVREKLF
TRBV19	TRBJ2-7	ASSFGTGGTYEQY
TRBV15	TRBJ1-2	ATSRDPGQAEGYT
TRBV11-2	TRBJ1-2	ASTLFRENYGYT
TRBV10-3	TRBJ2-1	AIIRGQGADNEQF
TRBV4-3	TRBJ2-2	ASSQVIGLNTGELF
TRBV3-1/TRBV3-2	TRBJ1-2	ASSGDRGYT
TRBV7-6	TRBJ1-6	ASSRDRERSPLH
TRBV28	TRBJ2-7	ASSLEAGGSYEQY
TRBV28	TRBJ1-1	ASQGMKLLNTEAF
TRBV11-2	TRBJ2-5	ASSLGETQY